This T cell receptor beta chain was obtained from a study of blood T cell repertoires in COVID-19. Overall study: There were acute and convalescent COVID-19 samples, and they came from the United States, Italy and Spain. Sources were T cells, B-cell-depleted T cells, or PBMCs; the material itself was cDNA or gDNA.

After removal of 4 bases from V and 4 bases from J, the junction contained 11 bases not matched to a gene. The CDR3 runs 16 residues. Germline V gene sequence: CDR1 MNHNS, CDR2 SASEGT. Seattle enrolled patients during active infection and tracked them longitudinally. The authors' processing: For nucleated cells, counts were estimated from reference gene primer amplification. This table comes from immunoSEQ multiplex PCR, and its TCRdb copy is limited to in-frame clones, with some not included. V and J calls and clone size follow that table, whereas D and trimming were derived from the DNA. Among around 210,000 clones listed, 85% were seen once.

The sequence was obtained from a man aged 45-65 years with COVID-19, enrolled during active disease. The rearrangement links TRBV6-1 to TRBJ1-1, with TRBD1 identical over 8 bases. The sample consisted of peripheral blood. CDR3 DNA: TGTGCCAGCAGTGCTCGCCCGACAGGGGTTAGCACTGAAGCTTTCTTT. Translating gives CASSARPTGVSTEAFF.